The sequence of this T cell receptor beta chain was determined in a study of T cell responses to AZD1222 COVID-19 vaccine (dated by TCRdb to 2020 to 2022). Broadly, across the study: AZD1222 recipients with second doses at about 4 weeks or about 12 weeks were pooled, because spike-specific TCR depth and breadth did not differ between schedules. A total of approximately 240 trial participants underwent TCR sequencing, of whom under 220 had received two doses of AZD1222 and about 25 had received two doses of the MenACWY control vaccine. Trial participants were enrolled by age into subgroups of 18-55, 56-69 and 70-plus years, and around 140, 26 and 57 TCR-sequenced participants, respectively, were included in these subgroups. Points the paper makes about the study in general: Spike-specific TCR breadth and depth rose significantly after two AZD1222 doses compared with day 0 and with MenACWY recipients. Reportedly, close to half of the unique spike-specific TCRs recognized epitopes lying outside the regions that are mutated in the B.1.351 and B.1.1.7 variants. Only a handful of AZD1222 recipients were SARS-CoV-2 seropositive at baseline, limiting conclusions about previously exposed vaccinees. The 56-69-year group was small, and its depth increase did not reach significance, likely because of low power. Most participants were white British and females outnumbered males, and the authors suggested that clonal diversity may have been underestimated. The whole spike protein was spanned by vaccine-associated CD4 TCRs, and dominant responses were seen in regions 160-218 and 743-854. No day 14 peak-response samples were available, so repertoires were characterized only after the peak T cell response.

With regard to this clone: Which antigen it targets is not known. No base quality values were provided; no much bigger clone lies one nucleotide off.

CDR1 and CDR2 (SGHRS, YFSETQ) derive from the germline V gene. From its cysteine to its phenylalanine, the CDR3 spans 16 amino acids. Only CDR3 DNA remains: 48 bases, in frame from the first base. The junction shows trimming of 0 bases on V and 3 bases on J, and the gene matches do not reach 8 bases of it. This specimen's time point label, per the study, means: baseline before first vaccination. Samples from vaccinated people were obtained from the UK trials COV001 and COV002, which included a single-blind randomized controlled phase 2/3 trial of AZD1222 (ChAdOx1 nCoV-19) in healthy adults. For TCRbeta chain sequencing, PBMC samples from trial participants were taken at day 0 and at day 28 after the second dose. The CDR3 regions of human TCRbeta chains were subjected to immunosequencing. The study's own analysis went as follows. Repertoire TCRs were checked for matches against a reference library of SARS-CoV-2-specific TCRs that had been generated using the MIRA antigen-specificity platform. Breadth was defined as the fraction of unique TCRs that were SARS-CoV-2-associated. Depth was defined as the fraction of total T cells that were SARS-CoV-2-associated. Using the MIRA data, every spike-specific TCR was mapped to the spike region that the TCR reacted to and assigned to either a CD4 or a CD8 class. Log10-transformed breadth and depth values were compared by one-way ANOVA with Sidak's multiple comparisons tests. Here the immuneACCESS table is served through TCRdb, limited to in-frame sequences with V and J called. Missing clones are a known gap in these copies; in checked studies unresolved V genes cover under half, and the rest lacks a known reason. The V and J calls and the clone size are those of that table, but D and trimming were determined from the DNA. The sample profile shows roughly 100,000 clones; about 94% of them were found once. Approximately 5% of the sample is in the top ten clones.

The receptor comes from an adult in good health. Recombination connected TRBV5-1 to TRBJ2-7, with TRBD1 matching 8 junction bases. Sequencing used peripheral blood, obtained on day 0 of AZD1222 vaccination. In nucleotides, the sequence is TGCGCCAGCAGCTTGGGTCCGGGACAGGCCAGCTACGAGCAGTACTTC. It codes for CASSLGPGQASYEQYF.